This T cell receptor (beta chain) was found in a study of OX40 agonist ivuxolimab in advanced cancers. Study in general: Subjects had a mean age of about 65 years, with a range of about 23 to 79; less than 90% were male. Whole-study findings and limits: Compared with others, partial responders at 0.1-3.0 mg/kg displayed clonal expansion among the lowest. At 0.1 to 3.0 mg/kg, clonal expansion of CD4+ and CD8+ blood T cells had occurred by week 6. The mean number of expanded clones was higher in CD8+ T cells than in CD4+.

A word on this clone: The antigen remains undetermined.

The repertoire was sequenced with immunoSEQ multiplex PCR; TCRdb's copy has only in-frame clones and lacks some. Here the sample spans 45,000 to 70,000 clones, under 85% being singletons. Trimming took 2 bases from V and 6 from J, leaving 14 bases between them. The CDR3 runs to 14 residues. Per germline, CDR1 SGHDT and CDR2 YYEEEE. This sequence originates from an adult with an advanced solid tumor such as melanoma, head and neck, liver or kidney cancer. Specimen: CD4+ or CD8+ T cells sorted from blood, collected in a trial of the OX40 agonist ivuxolimab. V gene TRBV5-6 combines with J gene TRBJ1-1; a weak D match, TRBD1 (5 bases). CDR3 region: CASSFVRGSAEAFF. The CDR3 DNA sequence: TGTGCCAGCAGCTTCGTTCGGGGGAGTGCTGAAGCTTTCTTT.